This TCR beta chain emerged from a study of PD-1 blockade in classical Hodgkin lymphoma. Study-wide background: Intravenous delivery of nivolumab at 3 mg/kg to patients occurred every 2 weeks.

Indicated time point: cycle 4 day 1 (C4D1), after around six weeks of nivolumab. Each patient relapsed following autologous stem cell transplantation, and prior brentuximab vedotin exposure differed. Magnetic negative selection purified CD4+ T cells from thawed PBMCs. The CDR3 totals 14 residues. The J segment lost 6 bases and the V segment lost 3 bases, leaving 7 bases of the junction unmatched. Germline V gene data show CDR1 as SEHNR and CDR2 as FQNEAQ (reference sequence). Whole-study results and caveats: Still unresolved is the cause of the repertoire differences, which may be disease activity or prior therapy. Relative to healthy donors, newly diagnosed patients reportedly had lower baseline TCR diversity, which was reported as lower still in relapsed/refractory patients.

Libraries were prepared by immunoSEQ multiplex PCR; TCRdb keeps only in-frame clonotypes and omits some of them. The repertoire includes tens of thousands of clones, approximately 80% of them detected once, and around 0.58% sits in the top ten. For this clone: Its target is not known.

The TCR comes from a human donor with classical Hodgkin lymphoma. V gene TRBV7-9 combines with J gene TRBJ1-2; TRBD1 agrees at 7 bases. Sample: CD4+ T cells from blood, taken before the fourth cycle of nivolumab. The CDR3 region is CASSFPGGAHGYTF. The CDR3 DNA sequence: TGTGCCAGCAGCTTCCCAGGGGGGGCGCATGGCTACACCTTC.